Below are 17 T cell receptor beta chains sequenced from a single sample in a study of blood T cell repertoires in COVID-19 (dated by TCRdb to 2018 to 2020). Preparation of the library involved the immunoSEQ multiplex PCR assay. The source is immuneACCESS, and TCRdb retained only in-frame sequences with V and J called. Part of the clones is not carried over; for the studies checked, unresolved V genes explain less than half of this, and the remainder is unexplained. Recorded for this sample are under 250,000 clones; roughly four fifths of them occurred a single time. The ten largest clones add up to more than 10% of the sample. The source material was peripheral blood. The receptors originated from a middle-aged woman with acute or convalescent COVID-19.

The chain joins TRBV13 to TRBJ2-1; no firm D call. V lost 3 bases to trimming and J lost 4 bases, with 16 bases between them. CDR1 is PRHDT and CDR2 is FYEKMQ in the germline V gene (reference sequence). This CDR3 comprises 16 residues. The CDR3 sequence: CASSFNAPSRYNEQFF. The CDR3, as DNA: TGTGCCAGCAGCTTTAACGCCCCCAGCAGGTACAATGAGCAGTTCTTC.

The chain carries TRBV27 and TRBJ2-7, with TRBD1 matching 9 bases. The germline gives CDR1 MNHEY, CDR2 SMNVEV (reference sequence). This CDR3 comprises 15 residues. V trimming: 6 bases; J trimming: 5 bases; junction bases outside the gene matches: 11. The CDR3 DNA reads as TGTGCCAGCAGCACTCTACAGGGGGCTATCCACGAGCAGTACTTC. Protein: CASSTLQGAIHEQYF.

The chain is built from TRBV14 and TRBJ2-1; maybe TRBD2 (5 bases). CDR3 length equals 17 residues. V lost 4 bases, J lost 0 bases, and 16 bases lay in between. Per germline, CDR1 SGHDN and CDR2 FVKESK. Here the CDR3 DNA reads TGTGCCAGCAGCCTCCGTCTAGCCAGGATCTCCTACAATGAGCAGTTCTTC. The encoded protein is CASSLRLARISYNEQFF.

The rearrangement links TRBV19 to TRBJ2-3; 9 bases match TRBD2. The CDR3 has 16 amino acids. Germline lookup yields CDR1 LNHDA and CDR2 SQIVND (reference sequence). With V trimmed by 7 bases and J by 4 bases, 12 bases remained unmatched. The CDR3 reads CASNSRAGGSPDTQYF. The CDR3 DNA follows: TGTGCCAGTAACTCTCGAGCGGGGGGTAGTCCAGATACGCAGTATTTT.

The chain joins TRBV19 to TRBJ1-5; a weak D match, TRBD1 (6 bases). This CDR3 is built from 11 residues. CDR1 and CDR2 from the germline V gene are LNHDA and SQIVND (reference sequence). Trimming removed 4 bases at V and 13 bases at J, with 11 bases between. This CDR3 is CASSKAGDQHF. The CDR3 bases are TGTGCCAGTAGTAAGGCAGGGGATCAGCATTTT.

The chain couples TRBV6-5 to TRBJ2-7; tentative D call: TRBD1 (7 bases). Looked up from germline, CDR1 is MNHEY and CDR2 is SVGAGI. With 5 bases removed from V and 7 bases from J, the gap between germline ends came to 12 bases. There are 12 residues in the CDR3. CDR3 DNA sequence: TGTGCCAGCAGTCCAGGGGGGCGTGAGCAGTACTTC. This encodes CASSPGGREQYF.

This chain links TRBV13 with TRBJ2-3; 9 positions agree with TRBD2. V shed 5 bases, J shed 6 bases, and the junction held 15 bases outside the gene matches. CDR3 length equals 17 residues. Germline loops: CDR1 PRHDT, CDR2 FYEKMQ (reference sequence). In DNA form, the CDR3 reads TGTGCCAGCAGCCCCATTCCTGGGCGGGGGGGCATCGATACGCAGTATTTT. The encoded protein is CASSPIPGRGGIDTQYF.

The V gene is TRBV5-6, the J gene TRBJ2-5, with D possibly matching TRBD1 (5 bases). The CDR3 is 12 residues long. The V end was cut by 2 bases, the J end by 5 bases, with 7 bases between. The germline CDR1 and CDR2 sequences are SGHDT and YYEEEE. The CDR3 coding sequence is TGTGCCAGCAGCTTACCAGGGGAGACCCAGTACTTC. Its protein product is CASSLPGETQYF.

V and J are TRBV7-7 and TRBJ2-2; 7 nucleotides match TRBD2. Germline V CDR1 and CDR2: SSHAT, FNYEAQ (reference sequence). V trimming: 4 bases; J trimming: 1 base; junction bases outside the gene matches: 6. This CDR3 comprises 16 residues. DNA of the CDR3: TGTGCCAGCAGCTCCGGGGCGGGAGTGAACACCGGGGAGCTGTTTTTT. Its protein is CASSSGAGVNTGELFF. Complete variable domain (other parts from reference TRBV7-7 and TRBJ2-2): GAGVSQSPRYKVTKRGQDVTLRCDPISSHATLYWYQQALGQGPEFLTYFNYEAQPDKSGLPSDRFSAERPEGSISTLTIQRTEQRDSAMYRCASSSGAGVNTGELFFGEGSRLTVL.

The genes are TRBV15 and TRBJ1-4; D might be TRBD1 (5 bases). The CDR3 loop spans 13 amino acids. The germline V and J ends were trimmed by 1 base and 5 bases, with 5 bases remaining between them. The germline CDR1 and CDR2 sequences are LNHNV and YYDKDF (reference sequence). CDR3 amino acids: CATSRAGNEKLFF. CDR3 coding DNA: TGTGCCACCAGCAGAGCAGGGAATGAAAAACTGTTTTTT.

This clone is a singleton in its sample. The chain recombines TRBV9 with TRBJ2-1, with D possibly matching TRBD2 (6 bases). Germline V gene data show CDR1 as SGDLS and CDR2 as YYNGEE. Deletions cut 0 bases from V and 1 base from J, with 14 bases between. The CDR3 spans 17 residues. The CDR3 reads CASSVEVGGGSYNEQFF. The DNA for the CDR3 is TGTGCCAGCAGCGTAGAAGTAGGTGGAGGGTCCTACAATGAGCAGTTCTTC.

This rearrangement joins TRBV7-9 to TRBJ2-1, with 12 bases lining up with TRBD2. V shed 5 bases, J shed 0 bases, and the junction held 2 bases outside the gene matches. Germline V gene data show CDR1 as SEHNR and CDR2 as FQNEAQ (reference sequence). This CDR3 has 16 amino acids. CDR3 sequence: CASSMTSGSSYNEQFF. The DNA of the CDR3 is TGTGCCAGCAGCATGACTAGCGGGAGCTCCTACAATGAGCAGTTCTTC.

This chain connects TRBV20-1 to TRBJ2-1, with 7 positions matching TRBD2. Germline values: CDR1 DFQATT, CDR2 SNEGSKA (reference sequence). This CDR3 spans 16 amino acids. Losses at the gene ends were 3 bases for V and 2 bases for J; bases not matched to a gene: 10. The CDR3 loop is CSASTGAGKAYNEQFF. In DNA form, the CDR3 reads TGCAGTGCTAGTACTGGAGCGGGGAAAGCCTACAATGAGCAGTTCTTC.

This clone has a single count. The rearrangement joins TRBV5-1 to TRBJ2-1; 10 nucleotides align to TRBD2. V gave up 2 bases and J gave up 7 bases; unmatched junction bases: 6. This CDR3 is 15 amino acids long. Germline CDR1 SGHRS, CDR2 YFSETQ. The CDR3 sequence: CASSLSGTSENEQFF. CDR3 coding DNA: TGCGCCAGCAGCTTATCCGGGACTAGCGAGAATGAGCAGTTCTTC. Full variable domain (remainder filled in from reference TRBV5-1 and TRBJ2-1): KAGVTQTPRYLIKTRGQQVTLSCSPISGHRSVSWYQQTPGQGLQFLFEYFSETQRNKGNFPGRFSGRQFSNSRSEMNVSTLELGDSALYLCASSLSGTSENEQFFGPGTRLTVL.

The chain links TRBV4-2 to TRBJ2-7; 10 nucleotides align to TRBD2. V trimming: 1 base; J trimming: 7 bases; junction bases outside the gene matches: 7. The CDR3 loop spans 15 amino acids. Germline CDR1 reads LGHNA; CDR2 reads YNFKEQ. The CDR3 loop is CASSQGTSGPGEQYF. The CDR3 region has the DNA TGTGCCAGCAGCCAAGGGACTAGCGGTCCGGGGGAGCAGTACTTC.

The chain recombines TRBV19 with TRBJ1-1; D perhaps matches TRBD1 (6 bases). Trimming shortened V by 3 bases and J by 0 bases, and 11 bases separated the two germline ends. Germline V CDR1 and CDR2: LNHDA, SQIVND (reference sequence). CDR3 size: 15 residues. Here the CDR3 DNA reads TGTGCCAGTAGTATTGGGGGCTGGGTGAACACTGAAGCTTTCTTT. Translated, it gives CASSIGGWVNTEAFF.

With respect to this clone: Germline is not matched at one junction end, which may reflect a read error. The CDR3 protein is CASREGPGSTDTQYF. DNA for the CDR3: TGTGCCAGCAGAGAAGGACCAGGGAGCACAGATACGCAGTATTTT. This chain joins TRBV6-1 and TRBJ2-3, with D possibly matching TRBD1 (5 bases). Looked up from germline, CDR1 is MNHNS and CDR2 is SASEGT. The CDR3 spans 15 residues.